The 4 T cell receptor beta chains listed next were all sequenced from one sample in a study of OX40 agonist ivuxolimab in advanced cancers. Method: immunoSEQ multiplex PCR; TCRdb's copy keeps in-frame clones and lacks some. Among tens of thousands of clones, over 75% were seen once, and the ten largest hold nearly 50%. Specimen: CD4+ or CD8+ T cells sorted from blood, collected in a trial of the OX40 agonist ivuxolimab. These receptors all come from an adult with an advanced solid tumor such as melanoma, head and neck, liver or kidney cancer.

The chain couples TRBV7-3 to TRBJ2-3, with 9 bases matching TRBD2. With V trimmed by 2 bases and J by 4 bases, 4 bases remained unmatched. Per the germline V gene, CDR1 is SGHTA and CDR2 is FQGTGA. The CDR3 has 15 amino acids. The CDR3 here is CASSLAGGPADTQYF. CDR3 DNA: TGTGCCAGCAGCTTAGCGGGGGGGCCCGCAGATACGCAGTATTTT.

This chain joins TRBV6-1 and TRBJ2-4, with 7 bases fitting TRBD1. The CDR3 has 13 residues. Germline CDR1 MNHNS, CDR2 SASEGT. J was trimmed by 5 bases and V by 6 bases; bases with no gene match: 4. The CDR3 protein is CASRQGMENIQYF. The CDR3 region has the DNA TGTGCCAGCAGACAGGGGATGGAAAACATTCAGTACTTC.

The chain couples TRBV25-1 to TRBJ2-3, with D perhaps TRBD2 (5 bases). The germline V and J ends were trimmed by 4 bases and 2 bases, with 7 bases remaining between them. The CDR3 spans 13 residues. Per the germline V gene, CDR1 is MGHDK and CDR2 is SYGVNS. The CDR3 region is CASSGTFTDTQYF. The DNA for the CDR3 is TGTGCCAGCAGTGGGACTTTCACAGATACGCAGTATTTT. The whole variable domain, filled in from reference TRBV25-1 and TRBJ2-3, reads EADIYQTPRYLVIGTGKKITLECSQTMGHDKMYWYQQDPGMELHLIHYSYGVNSTEKGDLSSESTVSRIRTEHFPLTLESARPSHTSQYLCASSGTFTDTQYFGPGTRLTVL.

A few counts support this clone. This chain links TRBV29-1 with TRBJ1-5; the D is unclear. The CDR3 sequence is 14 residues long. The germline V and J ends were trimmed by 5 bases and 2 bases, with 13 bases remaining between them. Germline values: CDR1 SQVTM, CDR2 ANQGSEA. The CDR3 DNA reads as TGCAGCGTTATTGTGGGGTATGGCAATCAGCCCCAGCATTTT. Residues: CSVIVGYGNQPQHF. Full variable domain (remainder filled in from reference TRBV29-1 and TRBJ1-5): SAVISQKPSRDICQRGTSLTIQCQVDSQVTMMFWYRQQPGQSLTLIATANQGSEATYESGFVIDKFPISRPNLTFSTLTVSNMSPEDSSIYLCSVIVGYGNQPQHFGDGTRLSIL.